The rows below give T cell receptor beta chains drawn from one sample of a study of T cell clones after liver transplantation. Profiling relied on immunoSEQ multiplex PCR, and the TCRdb table lists in-frame clones only, not all of them. The table has about 4,400 clones, over 25% seen once; the top ten hold 13% to 15%. Their target antigens are unknown. Sequenced input: CD4+ T cells from cultured PBMCs. These receptors were obtained from a human patient who received a liver transplant. Some T cells may have originated in the graft donor. CDR3s include the opening cysteine and the closing phenylalanine or tryptophan. A D gene is named only where the DNA matches it firmly. Part of the rows lack a size; the others show once, few, many or a class for expanded clones.

D gene	V gene	J gene	clone size	CDR3 protein	CDR3 DNA
.	TRBV7-9	TRBJ2-7	medium-sized	CASSFGGSSYEQYF	TGTGCCAGCAGCTTTGGAGGGAGCTCCTACGAGCAGTACTTC
TRBD2	TRBV6-8	TRBJ2-7	few	CASSHGGTGQYF	TGTGCCAGCAGCCACGGGGGGACCGGGCAGTACTTC
.	TRBV7-3	TRBJ2-3	.	CASSLTHSGYTQYF	TGTGCCAGCAGCTTAACCCACAGCGGGTATACGCAGTATTTT
TRBD2	TRBV7-2	TRBJ2-3	.	CASSFGGPAGVTDTQYF	TGTGCCAGCAGCTTTGGCGGTCCAGCGGGGGTTACAGATACGCAGTATTTT
.	TRBV7-9	TRBJ2-1	medium-sized	CASSLMGVSNEQFF	TGTGCCAGCAGCTTAATGGGAGTTAGTAATGAGCAGTTCTTC
.	TRBV5-1	TRBJ1-3	.	CASSFSGNTIYF	TGCGCCAGCAGCTTCTCTGGAAACACCATATATTTT
TRBD1	TRBV7-9	TRBJ2-7	few	CASSLGTGSYEQYF	TGTGCCAGCAGCTTAGGGACAGGGTCCTACGAGCAGTACTTC
TRBD1	TRBV18	TRBJ2-7	few	CASSLDRATLEQYF	TGTGCCAGCTCCTTGGACAGGGCCACCCTCGAGCAGTACTTC
.	TRBV14	TRBJ2-3	medium-sized	CASSQLDGRLRGTDTQYF	TGTGCCAGCAGCCAATTGGACGGGAGACTTCGCGGCACAGATACGCAGTATTTT
.	TRBV5-4	TRBJ2-5	.	CASSRAGFKETQYF	TGTGCCAGCAGTCGAGCGGGCTTTAAAGAGACCCAGTACTTC
.	TRBV27	TRBJ2-7	.	CASSSDRPRRSYEQYF	TGTGCCAGCAGTTCCGACAGGCCCCGGCGGTCCTACGAGCAGTACTTC
TRBD1	TRBV6-1	TRBJ1-1	.	CASSEGQGMMNTEAFF	TGTGCCAGCAGTGAGGGACAGGGGATGATGAACACTGAAGCTTTCTTT
.	TRBV28	TRBJ2-6	medium-sized	CASSLLTGPGANVLTF	TGTGCCAGCAGTTTGCTTACAGGGCCTGGGGCCAACGTCCTGACTTTC
.	TRBV7-9	TRBJ2-7	.	CASSPPGSAEQYF	TGTGCCAGCAGCCCCCCAGGGTCAGCCGAGCAGTACTTC
TRBD1	TRBV6-1	TRBJ1-1	few	CAISDPRQGNTEAFF	TGTGCCATCAGTGACCCCAGACAGGGGAACACTGAAGCTTTCTTT
TRBD1	TRBV18	TRBJ1-3	.	CASSGDSPGNTIYF	TGTGCCAGCTCAGGGGACAGCCCTGGAAACACCATATATTTT
.	TRBV4-1	TRBJ2-7	.	CASSQDPKGRPYEQYF	TGCGCCAGCAGCCAAGATCCGAAGGGACGCCCCTACGAGCAGTACTTC